This entry concerns a single T cell receptor (beta chain). This CDR3 has 12 residues. The V end lost 4 bases, the J end lost 5 bases, and 11 bases lay between the germline ends. Germline V CDR1 and CDR2: DFQATT, SNEGSKA (reference sequence). This sample was taken from a study of patients and donors after allogeneic stem cell transplantation. TCRdb recomputed calls from the RT-PCR reads with MiXCR, one row per CDR3 protein. The data show some 960,000 distinct CDR3 sequences, roughly 17% seen once. Sequencing was done on a sample of blood, either unsorted or a sorted T cell fraction (not recorded which). The receptor was derived from a human donor who was either an allogeneic HSCT recipient or a stem cell or donor lymphocyte infusion donor (not recorded which). It is not recorded whose cells these are; they may come from a transplant donor. The chain uses TRBV20-1 and TRBJ1-2; D is possibly TRBD1 (6 bases). This chain's CDR3 is CSAITGRYGYTF. The DNA for the CDR3 is TGCAGTGCTATTACAGGGCGTTATGGCTACACCTTC.